Detailed here is one T cell receptor (beta chain). This CDR3 is built from 16 residues. One Seattle source followed patients from active infection through their disease course. The data derive from a study of blood T cell repertoires in COVID-19. Under the authors' procedure: Reference gene primer amplification gave nucleated cell count estimates. Assay: immunoSEQ multiplex PCR; the TCRdb copy retains only in-frame clones and omits some. Clone size and V and J calls were adopted from that table, with D and trimming inferred from the DNA. Of approximately 320,000 clones listed, nearly 90% are singletons.

What was sequenced was peripheral blood. V is TRBV12-1 and J is TRBJ2-7; TRBD2 is taken as the D call from the table, unchecked against the DNA. TRBV12-1 is reported as a pseudogene. This TCR was sampled from a woman in her twenties or thirties with COVID-19, enrolled during active disease. CDR3 residues: CASSPFNAGDSYEQYF. CDR3 in DNA: TGTGCCAGCAGCCCGTTTAACGCGGGGGATTCCTACGAGCAGTACTTC.